The entry below gives a single TCR beta chain sequence along with its context. Its antigen is still unknown. Per-nucleotide qualities are absent, and no much larger clonotype sits a single base away. TCRbeta CDR3 regions were amplified from genomic DNA by means of the immunoSEQ Assay, a bias-controlled multiplex PCR. The authors' pipeline ran thus. Nucleated cell counts per sample were estimated from amplification of reference gene primers within the assay. To quantify the absolute abundance of each unique TCRbeta CDR3 rearrangement, sequence reads were collapsed and filtered. Productive Simpson clonality was computed per sample as the square root of Simpson's diversity index over productive rearrangements. As stored in TCRdb, this immuneACCESS dataset retains in-frame rearrangements with V and J assigned. A fraction of the clones does not appear; measured against another copy, unresolved V genes explain less than half of the discrepancy, and the remainder lacks a known reason. The V and J calls and the clone size are those of that table, but D and trimming were determined from the DNA. Here the sample has 150,000 to 200,000 clones; about 77% occur a single time. 17% of the sample is held by the ten biggest clonotypes.

Participants in the prospective study were enrolled through a virtual design, were aged about 18 to 90 years, and lived in roughly 24 United States geographic areas. In the prospective study, participants were assigned to cohorts based on the clinical history participants reported in a screening survey and a study questionnaire. In the prospective study, mobile phlebotomists collected whole blood, serum and a nasopharyngeal or oropharyngeal swab from each participant. Prospective study participants could optionally give additional blood draws and questionnaires over a roughly two-month period. Before DNA extraction, blood samples from the prospective study were shipped at room temperature or frozen. This sample stems from a study of blood T cell repertoires in COVID-19 (TCRdb year 2020). About the full investigation: The collaborator samples originated in the United States, Italy and Spain and spanned the acute and convalescent phases of COVID-19. The prospective study material was composed of cDNA or gDNA derived from T cells, B-cell-depleted T cells, or PBMCs. The dataset comprised deeply sampled blood TCRbeta repertoires from subjects exposed to, actively infected with, or recovered from COVID-19. The repertoires were released in a freely available public database intended as a resource for research on the immune response to SARS-CoV-2. The samples were drawn from two sources: the first 160 participants of the ongoing ImmuneRACE study, and over 950 subjects contributed by 6 global collaborators. Nearly every sample came with metadata listing a de-identified subject ID, COVID-19 status, age in years and sex. Where available, HLA class I and class II types were taken from metadata supplied by the sample provider and were not determined by assay-based typing.

The V and J ends are trimmed by 1 base and 2 bases, leaving 7 bases between them. Taken from cysteine to phenylalanine, the CDR3 has 14 residues. The read is trimmed to its CDR3 DNA, 42 bases read in frame from base 1. CDR1 and CDR2 (LNHDA, SQIVND) derive from the germline V gene (reference sequence). What the work shows at the level of the full study, not this receptor alone: The amount of clinical and demographic metadata varied by source and participant and was provided uncurated.

The V and J segments used are TRBV19 and TRBJ2-3, with the D gene too uncertain to name. Input material: PBMCs or T cells enriched from blood (not recorded which). This sequence was found in a woman aged 50 to 65 with acute COVID-19. The CDR3 reads as follows: CASSIGRYTDTQYF. The base sequence is TGTGCCAGTAGTATAGGGCGGTACACAGATACGCAGTATTTT.